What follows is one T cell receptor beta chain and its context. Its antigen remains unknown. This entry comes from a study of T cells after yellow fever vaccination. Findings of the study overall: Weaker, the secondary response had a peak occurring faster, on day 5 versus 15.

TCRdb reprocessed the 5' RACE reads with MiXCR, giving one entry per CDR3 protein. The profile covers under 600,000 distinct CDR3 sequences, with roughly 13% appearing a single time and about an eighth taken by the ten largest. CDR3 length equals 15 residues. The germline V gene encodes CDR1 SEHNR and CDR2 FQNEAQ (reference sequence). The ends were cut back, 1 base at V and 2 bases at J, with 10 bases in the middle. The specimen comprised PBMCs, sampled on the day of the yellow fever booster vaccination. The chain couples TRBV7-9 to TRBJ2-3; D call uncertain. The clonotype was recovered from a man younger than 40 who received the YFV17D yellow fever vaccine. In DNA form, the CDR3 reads TGTGCCAGCAGCTTAGTTGCGGAACCCACAGATACGCAGTATTTT. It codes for CASSLVAEPTDTQYF.